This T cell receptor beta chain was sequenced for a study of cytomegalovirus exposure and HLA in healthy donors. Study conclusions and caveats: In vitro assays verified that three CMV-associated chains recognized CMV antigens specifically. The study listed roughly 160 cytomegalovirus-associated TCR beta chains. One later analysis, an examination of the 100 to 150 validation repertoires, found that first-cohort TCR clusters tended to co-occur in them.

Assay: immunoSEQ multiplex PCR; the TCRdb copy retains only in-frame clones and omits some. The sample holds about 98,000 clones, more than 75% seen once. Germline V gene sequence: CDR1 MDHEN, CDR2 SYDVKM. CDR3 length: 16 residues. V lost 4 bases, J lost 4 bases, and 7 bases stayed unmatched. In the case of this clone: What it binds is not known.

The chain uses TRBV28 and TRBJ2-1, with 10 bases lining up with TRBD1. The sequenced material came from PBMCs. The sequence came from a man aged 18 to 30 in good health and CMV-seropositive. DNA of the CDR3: TGTGCCAGCAGTTCTCCGGGACAGGGGACTTACAATGAGCAGTTCTTC. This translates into CASSSPGQGTYNEQFF.